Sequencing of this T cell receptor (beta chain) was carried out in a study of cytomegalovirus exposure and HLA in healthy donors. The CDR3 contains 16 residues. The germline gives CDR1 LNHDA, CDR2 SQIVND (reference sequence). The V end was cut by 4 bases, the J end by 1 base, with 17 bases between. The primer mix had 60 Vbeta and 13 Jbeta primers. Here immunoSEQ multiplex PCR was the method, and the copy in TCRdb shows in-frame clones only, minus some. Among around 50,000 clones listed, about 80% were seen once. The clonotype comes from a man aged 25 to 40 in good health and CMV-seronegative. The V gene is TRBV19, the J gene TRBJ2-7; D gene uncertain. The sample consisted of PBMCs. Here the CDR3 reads CASSRITFGGSYEQYF. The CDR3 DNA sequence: TGTGCCAGTAGTAGGATCACTTTCGGCGGTTCCTACGAGCAGTACTTC.